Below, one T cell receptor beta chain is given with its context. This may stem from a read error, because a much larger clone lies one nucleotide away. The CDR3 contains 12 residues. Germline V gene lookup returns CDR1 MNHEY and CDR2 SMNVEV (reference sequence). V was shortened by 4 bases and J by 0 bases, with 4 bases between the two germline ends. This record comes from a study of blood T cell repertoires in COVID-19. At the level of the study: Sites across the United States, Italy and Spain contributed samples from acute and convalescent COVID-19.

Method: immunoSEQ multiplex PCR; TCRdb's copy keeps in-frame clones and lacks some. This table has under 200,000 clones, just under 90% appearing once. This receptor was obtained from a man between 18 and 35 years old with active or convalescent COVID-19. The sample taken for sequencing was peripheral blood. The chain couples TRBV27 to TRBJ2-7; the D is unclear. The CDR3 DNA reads TGTGCCAGCAGTTCGAGCTCCTACGAGCAGTACTTC. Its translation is CASSSSSYEQYF.